The 6 T cell receptor beta chains listed next were all sequenced from one sample in a study of T cells in women clearing cervical HPV infection. TCRdb keeps only in-frame clones here, not all; method: immunoSEQ multiplex PCR. The sample has about 30,000 clones. Material: blood buffy coat. Every receptor here comes from a woman between 18 and 75 years old with a cervical HPV16 infection that either progressed to CIN3+ or cleared (not recorded which).

Concerning this clone itself: The read comes to an end 3 residues before the CDR3 does, leaving the germline J gene to fill in the end. The chain recombines TRBV18 with TRBJ1-2; TRBD1 matches 11 bases. The CDR3 covers 15 residues. Germline V gene sequence: CDR1 KGHSH, CDR2 LQKENI. CDR3 sequence: CASSLGQGASHDYTF. Partial CDR3 DNA: TGTGCCAGCTCCCTAGGACAGGGGGCTTCCCACGAC.

Note on this clone: The observed sequence ends 3 residues before the CDR3 terminus, with the missing tail filled in from the germline J gene. The chain joins TRBV20-1 to TRBJ2-1; 7 bases map to TRBD2. V shed 3 bases and J 0 bases; nucleotides not matched to a gene: 8. The CDR3 is 16 amino acids. CDR1 and CDR2 (germline): DFQATT, SNEGSKA (reference sequence). The covered CDR3 bases are TGCAGTGCTAGCACGACTAGCTTAAGCTCCTACAATGAG. Translation: CSASTTSLSSYNE. The entire CDR3 protein reads CSASTTSLSSYNEQFF.

About this clone: Read data end 3 residues before the CDR3 end; the end is taken from the germline J gene. The chain combines TRBV30 with TRBJ1-4; 8 bases align to TRBD1. The CDR3 consists of 14 residues. Germline V gene sequence: CDR1 GTSNPN, CDR2 SVGIG (reference sequence). V was clipped by 5 bases and J by 9 bases; unmatched bases: 11. The CDR3: CAWRTGGGGKKLFF. The DNA read from the CDR3 is TGTGCCTGGCGTACAGGGGGTGGAGGAAAAAAA.

In the case of this clone: The CDR3 end falls 3 residues outside the read, so it is completed with the germline J gene. The chain is built from TRBV2 and TRBJ2-7; TRBD1 aligns across 7 bases. V lost 5 bases and J lost 4; bases outside the gene matches: 5. The CDR3 covers 13 residues. Germline V lookup: CDR1 SNHLY, CDR2 FYNNEI. Here the CDR3 reads CASSSGTAYEQYF. CDR3 DNA (partial): TGTGCCAGCAGTTCCGGGACAGCATACGAG. The variable domain in full, with the rest retrieved from reference TRBV2 and TRBJ2-7, is EPEVTQTPSHQVTQMGQEVILRCVPISNHLYFYWYRQILGQKVEFLVSFYNNEISEKSEIFDDQFSVERPDGSNFTLKIRSTKLEDSAMYFCASSSGTAYEQYFGPGTRLTVT.

Comment on this clone: The read terminates 3 residues ahead of where the CDR3 ends, so the germline J gene completes it. The chain couples TRBV28 to TRBJ2-7, with 9 bases identical to TRBD1. With V trimmed by 0 bases and J by 5 bases, 8 bases remained unmatched. Germline CDR1 MDHEN, CDR2 SYDVKM. The CDR3 contains 16 residues. CDR3 region: CASSLWRFRDRDEQYF. CDR3 DNA, as far as it was read: TGTGCCAGCAGTTTATGGCGCTTTAGGGACAGGGACGAG.

The CDR3 bases that were read are TGTGCCAGCAGTTTAAGCCCCGGGGGGGTCTCCGAG. This encodes CASSLSPGGVSE. The full CDR3 protein is CASSLSPGGVSEQYF. The J gene is TRBJ2-7, the V gene TRBV12-3 or TRBV12-4; the match to TRBD2 covers 8 bases. The read finishes 3 residues shy of the CDR3 end, and the germline J gene is used to complete it. Trimming at V came to 2 bases and at J to 6 bases, leaving 9 bases not matched to a gene. The CDR3 loop spans 15 amino acids.